This passage covers 27 T cell receptor beta chains from one sample sequenced in a study of blood T cell repertoires in COVID-19. Sequencing used immunoSEQ multiplex PCR; TCRdb keeps in-frame clones, though not all of them. The sample records about 40,000 clones, approximately 77% being singletons. Sequencing was performed on peripheral blood. All receptors come from an older woman with acute or convalescent COVID-19.

The J gene is TRBJ2-6, the V gene TRBV29-1; 11 nucleotides align to TRBD1. In germline, CDR1 is SQVTM, CDR2 ANQGSEA. This CDR3 is built from 16 residues. V was clipped by 4 bases and J by 2 bases; unmatched bases: 4. CDR3 nucleotide sequence: TGCAGCGTTGGAAGGGGACAGGGGGCTGGGGCCAACGTCCTGACTTTC. Translated: CSVGRGQGAGANVLTF.

The V call is TRBV29-1, the J call TRBJ1-1; no definite D call. Trimming shortened V by 2 bases and J by 5 bases, and 12 bases separated the two germline ends. There are 13 residues in the CDR3. The V gene's germline CDR1 is SQVTM and CDR2 ANQGSEA. CDR3 in amino acids: CSVEIGQATEAFF. CDR3 bases: TGCAGCGTTGAAATTGGGCAGGCAACTGAAGCTTTCTTT.

The chain combines TRBV19 with TRBJ1-1; TRBD1 aligns across 9 bases. Germline V gene sequence: CDR1 LNHDA, CDR2 SQIVND (reference sequence). The CDR3 consists of 14 residues. The V and J ends lost 5 bases and 5 bases, in that order; junction bases with no gene match: 6. The CDR3 sequence: CASSATGGGTEAFF. The CDR3 coding sequence is TGTGCCAGTAGTGCAACAGGGGGCGGAACTGAAGCTTTCTTT. Combining the CDR3 with reference TRBV19 and TRBJ1-1 gives the whole variable domain DGGITQSPKYLFRKEGQNVTLSCEQNLNHDAMYWYRQDPGQGLRLIYYSQIVNDFQKGDIAEGYSVSREKKESFPLTVTSAQKNPTAFYLCASSATGGGTEAFFGQGTRLTVV.

V usage is TRBV19 and J usage is TRBJ2-7; TRBD1 matches at 7 bases. The J segment lost 0 bases and the V segment lost 7 bases, leaving 12 bases of the junction unmatched. This CDR3 comprises 16 residues. In germline, CDR1 is LNHDA, CDR2 SQIVND (reference sequence). The CDR3 region has the DNA TGTGCCAGTAAGGGACAGACCCCCTCTTCCTCCTACGAGCAGTACTTC. Protein sequence: CASKGQTPSSSYEQYF.

This chain links TRBV7-2 with TRBJ2-3; the match to TRBD2 covers 10 bases. Germline CDR1 is SGHTA and CDR2 is FQGNSA. The J segment lost 4 bases and the V segment lost 6 bases, leaving 13 bases of the junction unmatched. The CDR3 is made up of 17 amino acids. CDR3 coding DNA: TGTGCCAGCAGGCCCTCTAGCGGGAGAGGGGTGGCAGATACGCAGTATTTT. Translated, it gives CASRPSSGRGVADTQYF.

This clone came up a few times. The chain links TRBV18 to TRBJ2-1; 12 positions match TRBD2. V lost 3 bases to trimming and J lost 14 bases; unmatched junction nucleotides: 5. Germline V lookup: CDR1 KGHSH, CDR2 LQKENI. The length of the CDR3 is 13 residues. Here the CDR3 reads CASSPTSGSFEFF. The CDR3 coding sequence is TGTGCCAGCTCACCGACTAGCGGGAGTTTCGAGTTCTTC. Complete variable domain (other parts from reference TRBV18 and TRBJ2-1): NAGVMQNPRHLVRRRGQEARLRCSPMKGHSHVYWYRQLPEEGLKFMVYLQKENIIDESGMPKERFSAEFPKEGPSILRIQQVVRGDSAAYFCASSPTSGSFEFFGPGTRLTVL.

This rearrangement joins TRBV28 to TRBJ2-2, with D possibly TRBD2 on 5 matching bases. V was trimmed by 6 bases and J by 7 bases, leaving 30 bases between them. Per germline, CDR1 MDHEN and CDR2 SYDVKM. The CDR3 runs 19 residues. The CDR3 loop reads CASSTRPLLALGFGGELFF. CDR3 DNA sequence: TGTGCCAGCAGCACTAGGCCCTTGCTGGCGTTGGGTTTTGGCGGGGAGCTGTTTTTT. Combining the CDR3 with reference TRBV28 and TRBJ2-2 gives the whole variable domain DVKVTQSSRYLVKRTGEKVFLECVQDMDHENMFWYRQDPGLGLRLIYFSYDVKMKEKGDIPEGYSVSREKKERFSLILESASTNQTSMYLCASSTRPLLALGFGGELFFGEGSRLTVL.

The chain links TRBV14 to TRBJ1-2; perhaps TRBD1 as D (5 bases). This CDR3 has 12 amino acids. V lost 4 bases, J lost 5 bases, and 8 bases lay in between. Germline CDR1 and CDR2: SGHDN and FVKESK. CDR3 in DNA: TGTGCCAGCAGCCCGACAGTTTATGGCTACACCTTC. Amino acid sequence: CASSPTVYGYTF.

The DNA of the CDR3 is TGTGCCAGCAGTTACATGACAGGGGTTAGCAATCAGCCCCAGCATTTT. This codes for CASSYMTGVSNQPQHF. The chain links TRBV6-2 or TRBV6-3 to TRBJ1-5; TRBD1 agrees at 8 bases. V dropped 2 bases and J dropped 0; count of bases not matched to a gene: 3. This CDR3 contains 16 residues. CDR1 and CDR2 from the germline V gene are MNHEY and SVGEGT.

The V call is TRBV24-1, the J call TRBJ1-2; TRBD1 matches at 7 bases. V lost 3 bases to trimming and J lost 6 bases; unmatched junction nucleotides: 9. CDR1 is KGHDR and CDR2 is SFDVKD in the germline V gene. This CDR3 spans 15 amino acids. The CDR3 spells CATSDPADRENGYTF. CDR3 in DNA: TGTGCCACCAGTGATCCCGCCGACAGGGAGAATGGCTACACCTTC.

V gene TRBV6-5 combines with J gene TRBJ2-5; TRBD2 might be the D (6 bases). Germline CDR1 MNHEY, CDR2 SVGAGI. V was clipped by 0 bases and J by 5 bases, with 13 bases between them. CDR3 length: 15 amino acids. In DNA, the CDR3 is TGTGCCAGCAGTTACTCTGAGAGGGAGGCGGAGACCCAGTACTTC. Its protein is CASSYSEREAETQYF.

This CDR3 reads CASSSLPSGSFFNEQFF. For the CDR3, the DNA is TGTGCCAGCAGTTCCCTTCCTAGCGGGAGTTTTTTCAATGAGCAGTTCTTC. The chain links TRBV6-2 or TRBV6-3 to TRBJ2-1, with 10 bases that match TRBD2. This CDR3 region has 17 residues. The trim removed 4 bases at V and 6 bases at J, leaving 12 bases unmatched. Germline V gene sequence: CDR1 MNHEY, CDR2 SVGEGT.

The V and J genes are TRBV28 and TRBJ1-2; no reliable D call. The CDR3 covers 14 residues. Germline CDR1 MDHEN, CDR2 SYDVKM. V lost 1 base to trimming and J lost 5 bases, with 11 bases between them. The CDR3 sequence is CASSLSGLEYGYTF. The CDR3 nucleotides read TGTGCCAGCAGTTTATCCGGGTTAGAGTATGGCTACACCTTC.

This clone was picked up a small number of times. The J gene is TRBJ2-7, the V gene TRBV29-1; TRBD2 agrees at 9 bases. V lost 8 bases and J lost 1; bases outside the gene matches: 3. The CDR3 is 12 residues long. Germline-derived CDR1 and CDR2 are SQVTM and ANQGSEA. This CDR3 is CSTTSGSYEQYF. CDR3 nucleotides: TGCAGCACGACTAGCGGTTCCTACGAGCAGTACTTC.

This chain joins TRBV14 and TRBJ1-2; D is unclear. The CDR3 is made up of 18 amino acids. Deletions cut 0 bases from V and 7 bases from J, with 24 bases between. Germline V gene lookup returns CDR1 SGHDN and CDR2 FVKESK. CDR3 sequence (DNA): TGTGCCAGCAGCCAAGATCTGGGCCCCCGGGGTTCTAGAAGTGGCTACACCTTC. It is translated as CASSQDLGPRGSRSGYTF.

The chain has TRBV19 and TRBJ2-7; D may be TRBD2 (5 bases). Looked up from germline, CDR1 is LNHDA and CDR2 is SQIVND (reference sequence). The CDR3 is 16 residues long. Trimming cost V 6 bases and J 1 base, with 19 bases left between them. This chain's CDR3 is CASREDHQLLSYEQYF. The CDR3 DNA is TGTGCCAGTAGGGAGGACCACCAGTTACTTTCCTACGAGCAGTACTTC.

This clone is a singleton in its sample. V and J are TRBV28 and TRBJ2-7; a weak D match, TRBD1 (6 bases). The CDR3 has 15 amino acids. Trimming shortened V by 7 bases and J by 5 bases, and 21 bases separated the two germline ends. In germline, CDR1 is MDHEN, CDR2 SYDVKM. CDR3 region: CASTPLAGALHEQYF. DNA of the CDR3: TGTGCCAGCACCCCACTGGCAGGGGCGCTACACGAGCAGTACTTC.

The gene calls are TRBV19 and TRBJ1-4; TRBD1 might be the D (6 bases). The CDR3 covers 14 residues. The V gene lost 6 bases and the J gene lost 7 bases, with 15 bases spanning the gap. The germline CDR1 and CDR2 sequences are LNHDA and SQIVND (reference sequence). The CDR3 sequence is CASSVTGSVEKLFF. In DNA form, the CDR3 reads TGTGCCAGTAGCGTTACAGGGTCGGTTGAAAAACTGTTTTTT.

The chain links TRBV5-4 to TRBJ2-3; D unclear. This CDR3 is built from 14 residues. The germline CDR1 and CDR2 sequences are SGHNT and YYREEE (reference sequence). Trimming pared 4 bases from V and 4 bases from J, leaving 13 bases between. For the CDR3, the DNA is TGTGCCAGCAGCGTGGACCCCTCAGCAGATACGCAGTATTTT. Translating gives CASSVDPSADTQYF.

The DNA for the CDR3 is TGTGCCAGCTCACAACTCCGGACAGGGATTAATGAAAAACTGTTTTTT. It yields the protein CASSQLRTGINEKLFF. The chain has TRBV18 and TRBJ1-4, with TRBD1 matching 8 bases. This CDR3 has 16 residues. Trimming at V came to 4 bases and at J to 4 bases, leaving 8 bases not matched to a gene. The germline CDR1 and CDR2 sequences are KGHSH and LQKENI.

The J gene is TRBJ1-2, the V gene TRBV19; 9 nucleotides agree with TRBD1. There are 14 residues in the CDR3. Germline CDR1 is LNHDA and CDR2 is SQIVND (reference sequence). J gave up 5 bases and V 4 bases, and 5 bases lay outside the gene matches. The CDR3 region has the DNA TGTGCCAGTAGTAGGGGACAGGGCGGATATGGCTACACCTTC. Translated, it gives CASSRGQGGYGYTF.

The V gene is TRBV5-1, the J gene TRBJ2-7; 8 bases are shared with TRBD2. The CDR3 consists of 15 residues. Trimming took 0 bases from V and 5 from J; bases not matched to a gene: 7. Germline assignment: CDR1 SGHRS and CDR2 YFSETQ. CDR3 protein: CASSLGASGSHEQYF. CDR3 bases: TGCGCCAGCAGCTTGGGGGCGAGCGGGAGTCACGAGCAGTACTTC.

The chain is built from TRBV7-3 and TRBJ2-2; 7 bases are a match to TRBD2. The CDR3 totals 16 residues. In germline, CDR1 is SGHTA, CDR2 FQGTGA. Losses at the gene ends were 0 bases for V and 1 base for J; bases not matched to a gene: 2. DNA for the CDR3: TGTGCCAGCAGCTTAACGAGCGGGGTGAACACCGGGGAGCTGTTTTTT. Amino acid sequence: CASSLTSGVNTGELFF.

The V and J genes are TRBV7-2 and TRBJ1-2, with 8 bases aligning to TRBD1. The germline gives CDR1 SGHTA, CDR2 FQGNSA. This CDR3 spans 15 amino acids. V was clipped by 5 bases and J by 5 bases; unmatched bases: 10. The CDR3 loop is CASSTWPTGGYGYTF. In nucleotides, the CDR3 is TGTGCCAGCAGCACCTGGCCTACAGGGGGGTATGGCTACACCTTC.

In its sample, this clone was seen a few times. The CDR3 nucleotides are TGTGCCAGCAGTTTTCGCAGGGAAAGTGAAGCTTTCTTT. Translation: CASSFRRESEAFF. V and J are TRBV12-3 or TRBV12-4 and TRBJ1-1; tentative D call: TRBD1 (5 bases). The germline V and J ends were trimmed by 3 bases and 7 bases, with 12 bases remaining between them. The length of the CDR3 is 13 residues.

This chain links TRBV24-1 with TRBJ1-5; D might be TRBD1 (6 bases). The V gene lost 5 bases and the J gene lost 0 bases, with 10 bases spanning the gap. Germline values: CDR1 KGHDR, CDR2 SFDVKD. The CDR3 extends over 15 amino acids. The CDR3 region has the DNA TGTGCCACCAGTGGAGGGGACATTAGCAATCAGCCCCAGCATTTT. It encodes CATSGGDISNQPQHF.

The chain has TRBV4-1 and TRBJ2-1, with 7 positions matching TRBD2. The CDR3 is 17 residues long. The germline CDR1 and CDR2 sequences are MGHRA and YSYEKL. V lost 1 base to trimming and J lost 0 bases; unmatched junction nucleotides: 6. The CDR3 loop is CASSQGFLADSYNEQFF. The CDR3 bases are TGCGCCAGCAGCCAAGGATTCCTAGCGGACTCCTACAATGAGCAGTTCTTC.